This T cell receptor (beta chain) was recorded in a study of shared clonotypes between healthy human individuals. General study points: Sequencing of the sorted subsets was shown by rarefaction to be incomplete despite large depth. Sharing of clonotypes among donors was expected to vary with sequencing depth.

Splitting of each subset's genomic DNA was done evenly across several immunoSEQ plates. Some clones are missing from TCRdb's copy, which holds only in-frame ones; the method was immunoSEQ multiplex PCR. Among roughly 2.6 million clones listed, approximately 94% were seen once. This CDR3 has 10 amino acids. Germline loops: CDR1 WNHNN, CDR2 SYGVQD (reference sequence). V was shortened by 10 bases and J by 5 bases, with 9 bases between the two germline ends. A word on this clone: The antigen remains undetermined.

What was sequenced was naive CD4+ T cells sorted from blood. Regarding subset: CD45RA+ positively selected. The TCR originated in a man in his late teens or twenties in good health. The chain is built from TRBV10-1 and TRBJ2-7, with no clear D. The CDR3 region has the DNA TGCGCCATTTGGATTGACGAGCAGTACTTC. It yields the protein CAIWIDEQYF.